This T cell receptor (beta chain) was recorded in a study of T cells in localized non-small cell lung cancer. V was clipped by 6 bases and J by 2 bases; unmatched bases: 7. The CDR3 extends over 16 amino acids. Germline CDR1 reads MDHEN; CDR2 reads SYDVKM. Only in-frame clones appear in the TCRdb table, and some are missing; sequencing was by immunoSEQ multiplex PCR. The sample shows about 74,000 clones, 65% to 85% of them seen only once. This clone was observed a single time. Antigen unknown. Study findings and constraints: One tumor region alone was sequenced, and heterogeneity therefore remains possible.

The sample here was peripheral blood, taken before any cancer treatment. The rearrangement links TRBV28 to TRBJ1-1; 12 bases fit TRBD1. This TCR derives from a female donor aged 60 or older with stage I lung adenocarcinoma. As DNA, the CDR3 is TGTGCCAGCAGGGGACAGGGGGCAATAGGAAACACTGAAGCTTTCTTT. It encodes CASRGQGAIGNTEAFF.